This TCR beta chain was identified during a study of blood T cell repertoires in COVID-19. The wider study: Nucleic acid was either cDNA or gDNA, and it came from T cells, B-cell-depleted T cells, or PBMCs.

CDR1 and CDR2 (germline): SGHTA, FQGTGA. Trimming cost V 5 bases and J 4 bases; bases outside gene matches: 12. The CDR3 spans 17 residues. In the authors' workflow: Reference gene primers were amplified, and this amplification served to estimate nucleated cell counts. Clones were sequenced by immunoSEQ multiplex PCR, and TCRdb holds only the in-frame ones, with some missing. The V and J calls and clone size were taken over from that table, and D and trimming were inferred from the DNA. This table holds about 61,000 clones, 88% found once. The sequenced sample was peripheral blood. The chain carries TRBV7-3 and TRBJ2-1; 9 positions agree with TRBD2. The TCR originated in a woman aged 50 to 60 with active or convalescent COVID-19. The CDR3 sequence: CASSPAYVAGGYNEQFF. In nucleotides, the CDR3 is TGTGCCAGCAGCCCCGCTTATGTTGCGGGAGGGTACAATGAGCAGTTCTTC.